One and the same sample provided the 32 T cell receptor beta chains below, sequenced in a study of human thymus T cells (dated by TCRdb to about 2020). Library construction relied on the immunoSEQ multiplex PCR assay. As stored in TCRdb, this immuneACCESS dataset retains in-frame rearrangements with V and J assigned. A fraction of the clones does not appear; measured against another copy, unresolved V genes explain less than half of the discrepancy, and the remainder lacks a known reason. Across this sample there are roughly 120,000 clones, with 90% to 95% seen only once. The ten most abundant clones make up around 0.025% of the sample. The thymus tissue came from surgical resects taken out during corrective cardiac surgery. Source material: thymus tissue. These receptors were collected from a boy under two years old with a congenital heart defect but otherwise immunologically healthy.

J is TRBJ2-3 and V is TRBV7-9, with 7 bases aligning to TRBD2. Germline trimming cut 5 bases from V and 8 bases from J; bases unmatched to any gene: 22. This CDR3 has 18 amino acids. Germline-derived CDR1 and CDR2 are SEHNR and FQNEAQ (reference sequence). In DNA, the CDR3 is TGTGCCAGCAGCCCAGACCCGCTCCAGACTAGCCGGCGGGCTACGCAGTATTTT. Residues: CASSPDPLQTSRRATQYF.

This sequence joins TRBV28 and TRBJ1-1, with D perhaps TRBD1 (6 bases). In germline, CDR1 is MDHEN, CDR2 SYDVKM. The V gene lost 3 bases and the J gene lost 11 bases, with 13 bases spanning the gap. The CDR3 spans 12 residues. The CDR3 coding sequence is TGTGCCAGCAGTTTGGACCGGAGGGGGGCTTTCTTT. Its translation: CASSLDRRGAFF.

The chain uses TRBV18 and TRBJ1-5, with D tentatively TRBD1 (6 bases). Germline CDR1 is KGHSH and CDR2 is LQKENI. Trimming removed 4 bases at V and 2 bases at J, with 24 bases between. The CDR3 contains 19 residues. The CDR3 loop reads CASSLTQGAHLGGNQPQHF. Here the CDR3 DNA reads TGTGCCAGCTCACTTACACAGGGTGCGCACCTAGGAGGCAATCAGCCCCAGCATTTT.

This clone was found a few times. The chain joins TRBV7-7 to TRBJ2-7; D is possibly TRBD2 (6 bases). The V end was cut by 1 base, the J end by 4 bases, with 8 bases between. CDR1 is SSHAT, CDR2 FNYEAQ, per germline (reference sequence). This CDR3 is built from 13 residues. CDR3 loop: CASSLEEGYEQYF. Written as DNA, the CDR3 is TGTGCCAGCAGCTTAGAGGAGGGGTACGAGCAGTACTTC.

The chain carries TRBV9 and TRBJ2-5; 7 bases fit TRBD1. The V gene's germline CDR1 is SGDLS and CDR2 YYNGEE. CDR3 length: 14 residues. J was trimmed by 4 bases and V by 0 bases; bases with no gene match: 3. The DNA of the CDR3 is TGTGCCAGCAGCGTAGCTACAGGGGCAGAGACCCAGTACTTC. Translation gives CASSVATGAETQYF.

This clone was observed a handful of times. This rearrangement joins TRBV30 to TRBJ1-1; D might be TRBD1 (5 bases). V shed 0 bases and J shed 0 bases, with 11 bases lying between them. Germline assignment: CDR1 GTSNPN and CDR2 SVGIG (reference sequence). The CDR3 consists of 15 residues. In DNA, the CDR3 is TGTGCCTGGAGTGTATTCCAGGGAGTGAACACTGAAGCTTTCTTT. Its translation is CAWSVFQGVNTEAFF.

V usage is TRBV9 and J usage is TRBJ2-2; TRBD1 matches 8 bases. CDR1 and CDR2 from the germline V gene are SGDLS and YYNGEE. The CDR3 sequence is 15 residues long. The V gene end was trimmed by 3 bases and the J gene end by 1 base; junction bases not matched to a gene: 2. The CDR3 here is CASSAGTGNTGELFF. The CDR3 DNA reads TGTGCCAGCAGCGCCGGGACAGGGAACACCGGGGAGCTGTTTTTT.

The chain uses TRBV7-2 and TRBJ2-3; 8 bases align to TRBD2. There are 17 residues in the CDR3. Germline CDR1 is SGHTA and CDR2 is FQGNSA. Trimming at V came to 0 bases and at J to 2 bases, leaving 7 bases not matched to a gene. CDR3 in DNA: TGTGCCAGCAGCTTAGCGGATAGCGGGGCTTCCACAGATACGCAGTATTTT. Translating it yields CASSLADSGASTDTQYF.

The CDR3 here is CASSFGQNTGELFF. The CDR3 DNA reads as TGTGCCAGCAGCTTCGGACAGAACACCGGGGAGCTGTTTTTT. The chain uses TRBV5-6 and TRBJ2-2; possible D gene TRBD1, 5 bases. The V gene lost 2 bases and the J gene lost 1 base, with 6 bases spanning the gap. This CDR3 has 14 amino acids. Per the germline V gene, CDR1 is SGHDT and CDR2 is YYEEEE.

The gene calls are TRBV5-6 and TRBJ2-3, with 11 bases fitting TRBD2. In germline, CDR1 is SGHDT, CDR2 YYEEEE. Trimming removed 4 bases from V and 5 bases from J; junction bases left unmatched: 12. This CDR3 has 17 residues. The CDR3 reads CASSAWLGLAGGDTQYF. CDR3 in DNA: TGTGCCAGCAGCGCTTGGCTTGGACTAGCGGGCGGAGATACGCAGTATTTT.

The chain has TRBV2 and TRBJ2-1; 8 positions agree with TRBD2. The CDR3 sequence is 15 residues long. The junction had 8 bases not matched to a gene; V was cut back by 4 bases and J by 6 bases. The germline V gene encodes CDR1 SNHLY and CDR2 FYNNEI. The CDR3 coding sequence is TGTGCCAGCAGTGCCCTAGCGGGCCCGATCAATGAGCAGTTCTTC. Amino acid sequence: CASSALAGPINEQFF.

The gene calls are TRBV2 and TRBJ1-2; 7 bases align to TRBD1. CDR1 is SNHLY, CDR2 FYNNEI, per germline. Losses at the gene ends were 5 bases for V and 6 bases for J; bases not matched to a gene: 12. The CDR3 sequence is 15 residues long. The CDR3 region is CASSPNLDRAHGYTF. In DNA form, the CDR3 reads TGTGCCAGCAGTCCTAACCTCGACAGGGCACATGGCTACACCTTC. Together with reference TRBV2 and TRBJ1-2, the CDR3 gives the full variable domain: EPEVTQTPSHQVTQMGQEVILRCVPISNHLYFYWYRQILGQKVEFLVSFYNNEISEKSEIFDDQFSVERPDGSNFTLKIRSTKLEDSAMYFCASSPNLDRAHGYTFGSGTRLTVV.

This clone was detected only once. The CDR3: CASSGPGQGLTEAFF. Here the CDR3 DNA reads TGTGCCAGCAGCGGACCCGGACAGGGCCTCACTGAAGCTTTCTTT. The chain is built from TRBV7-9 and TRBJ1-1, with 8 bases fitting TRBD1. V shed 5 bases, J shed 4 bases, and the junction held 9 bases outside the gene matches. The CDR3 sequence is 15 residues long. Per the germline V gene, CDR1 is SEHNR and CDR2 is FQNEAQ (reference sequence). Combining the CDR3 with reference TRBV7-9 and TRBJ1-1 gives the whole variable domain DTGVSQNPRHKITKRGQNVTFRCDPISEHNRLYWYRQTLGQGPEFLTYFQNEAQLEKSRLLSDRFSAERPKGSFSTLEIQRTEQGDSAMYLCASSGPGQGLTEAFFGQGTRLTVV.

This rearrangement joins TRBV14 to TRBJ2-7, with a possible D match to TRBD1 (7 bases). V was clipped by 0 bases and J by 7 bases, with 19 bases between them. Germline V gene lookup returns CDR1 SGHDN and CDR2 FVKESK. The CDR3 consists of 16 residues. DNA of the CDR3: TGTGCCAGCAGCCAAGAAAGGCCAGGGGGGATTAGGGAGCAGTACTTC. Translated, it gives CASSQERPGGIREQYF.

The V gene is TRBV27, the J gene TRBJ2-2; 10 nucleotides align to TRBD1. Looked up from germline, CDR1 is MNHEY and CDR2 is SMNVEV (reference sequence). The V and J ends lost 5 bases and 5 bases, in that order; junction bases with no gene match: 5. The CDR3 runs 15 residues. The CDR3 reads CASSAGQGDTGELFF. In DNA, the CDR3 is TGTGCCAGCAGTGCAGGACAGGGGGATACCGGGGAGCTGTTTTTT.

CDR3 loop: CASSFSGTGNTGELFF. CDR3 coding DNA: TGTGCCAGCAGTTTCTCCGGGACAGGGAACACCGGGGAGCTGTTTTTT. The V gene is TRBV6-5, the J gene TRBJ2-2; 8 nucleotides agree with TRBD1. This CDR3 region has 16 residues. CDR1 is MNHEY and CDR2 is SVGAGI in the germline V gene. The V and J ends lost 4 bases and 1 base, in that order; junction bases with no gene match: 5.

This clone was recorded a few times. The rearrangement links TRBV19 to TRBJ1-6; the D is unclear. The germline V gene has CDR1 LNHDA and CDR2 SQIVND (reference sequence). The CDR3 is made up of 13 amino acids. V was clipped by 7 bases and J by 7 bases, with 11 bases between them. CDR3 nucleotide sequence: TGTGCCAGTAAAACGGCGGGAAATTCACCCCTCCACTTT. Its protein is CASKTAGNSPLHF. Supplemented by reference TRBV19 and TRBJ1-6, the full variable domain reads DGGITQSPKYLFRKEGQNVTLSCEQNLNHDAMYWYRQDPGQGLRLIYYSQIVNDFQKGDIAEGYSVSREKKESFPLTVTSAQKNPTAFYLCASKTAGNSPLHFGNGTRLTVT.

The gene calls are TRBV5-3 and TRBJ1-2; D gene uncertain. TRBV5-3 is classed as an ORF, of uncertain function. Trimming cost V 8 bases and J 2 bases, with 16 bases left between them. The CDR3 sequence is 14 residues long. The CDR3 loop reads CASSPLGGNYGYTF. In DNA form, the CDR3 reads TGTGCCAGCAGCCCTTTGGGAGGGAACTATGGCTACACCTTC.

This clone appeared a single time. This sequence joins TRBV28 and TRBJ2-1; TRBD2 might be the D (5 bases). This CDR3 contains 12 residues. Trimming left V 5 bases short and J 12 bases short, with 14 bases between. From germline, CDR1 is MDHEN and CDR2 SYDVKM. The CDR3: CASSPGILSQFF. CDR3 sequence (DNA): TGTGCCAGCAGTCCCGGGATTCTGTCGCAGTTCTTC.

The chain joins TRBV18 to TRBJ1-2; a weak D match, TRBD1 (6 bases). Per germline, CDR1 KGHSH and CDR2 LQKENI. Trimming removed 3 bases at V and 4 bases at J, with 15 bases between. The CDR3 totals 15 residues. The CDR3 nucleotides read TGTGCCAGCTCACCGCACTGGGGGCGCGGCTATGGCTACACCTTC. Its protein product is CASSPHWGRGYGYTF. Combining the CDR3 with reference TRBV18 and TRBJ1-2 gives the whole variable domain NAGVMQNPRHLVRRRGQEARLRCSPMKGHSHVYWYRQLPEEGLKFMVYLQKENIIDESGMPKERFSAEFPKEGPSILRIQQVVRGDSAAYFCASSPHWGRGYGYTFGSGTRLTVV.

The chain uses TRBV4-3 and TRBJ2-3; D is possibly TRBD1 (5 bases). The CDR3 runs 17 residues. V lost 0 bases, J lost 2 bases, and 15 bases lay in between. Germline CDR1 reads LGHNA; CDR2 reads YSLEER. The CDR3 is CASSQEGADTITDTQYF. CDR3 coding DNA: TGCGCCAGCAGCCAAGAAGGGGCAGATACAATCACAGATACGCAGTATTTT.

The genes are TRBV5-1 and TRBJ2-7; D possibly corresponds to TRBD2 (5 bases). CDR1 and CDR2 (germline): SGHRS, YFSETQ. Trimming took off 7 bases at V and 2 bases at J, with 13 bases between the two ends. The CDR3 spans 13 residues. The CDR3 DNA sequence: TGCGCCAGCCATTCCGGGGATACCTACGAGCAGTACTTC. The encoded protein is CASHSGDTYEQYF. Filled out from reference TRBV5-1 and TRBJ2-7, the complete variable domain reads KAGVTQTPRYLIKTRGQQVTLSCSPISGHRSVSWYQQTPGQGLQFLFEYFSETQRNKGNFPGRFSGRQFSNSRSEMNVSTLELGDSALYLCASHSGDTYEQYFGPGTRLTVT.

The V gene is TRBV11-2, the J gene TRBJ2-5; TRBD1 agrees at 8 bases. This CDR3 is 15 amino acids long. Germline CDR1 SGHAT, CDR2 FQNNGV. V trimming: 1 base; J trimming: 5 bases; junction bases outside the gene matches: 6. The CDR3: CASSLGQGSLETQYF. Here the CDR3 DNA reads TGTGCCAGCAGCTTAGGACAGGGGTCGTTGGAGACCCAGTACTTC.

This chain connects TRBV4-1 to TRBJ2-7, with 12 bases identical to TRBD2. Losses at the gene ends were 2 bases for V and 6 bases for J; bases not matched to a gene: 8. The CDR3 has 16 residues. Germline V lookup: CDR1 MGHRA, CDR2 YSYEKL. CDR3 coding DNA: TGCGCCAGCAGCCAAACTACTAGCGGGGGGCATTCCGAGCAGTACTTC. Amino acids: CASSQTTSGGHSEQYF.

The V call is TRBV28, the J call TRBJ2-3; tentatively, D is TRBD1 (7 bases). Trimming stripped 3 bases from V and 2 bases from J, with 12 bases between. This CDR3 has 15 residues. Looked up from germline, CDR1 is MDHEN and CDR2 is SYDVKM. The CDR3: CASSLGRGATDTQYF. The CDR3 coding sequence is TGTGCCAGCAGTTTGGGCAGGGGGGCCACAGATACGCAGTATTTT.

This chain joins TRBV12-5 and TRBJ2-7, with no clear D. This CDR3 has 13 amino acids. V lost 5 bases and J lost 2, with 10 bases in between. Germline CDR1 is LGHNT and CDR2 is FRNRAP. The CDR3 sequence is CASGPIAPYEQYF. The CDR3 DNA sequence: TGTGCTAGTGGTCCCATAGCCCCCTACGAGCAGTACTTC. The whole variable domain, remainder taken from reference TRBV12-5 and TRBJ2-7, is DARVTQTPRHKVTEMGQEVTMRCQPILGHNTVFWYRQTMMQGLELLAYFRNRAPLDDSGMPKDRFSAEMPDATLATLKIQPSEPRDSAVYFCASGPIAPYEQYFGPGTRLTVT.

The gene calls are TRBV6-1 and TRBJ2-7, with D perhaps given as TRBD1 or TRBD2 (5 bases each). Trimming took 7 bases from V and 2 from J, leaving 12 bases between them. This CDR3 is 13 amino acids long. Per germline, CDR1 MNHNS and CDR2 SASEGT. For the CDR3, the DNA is TGTGCCAGCACAGCCCGGGGCCCCTACGAGCAGTACTTC. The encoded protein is CASTARGPYEQYF.

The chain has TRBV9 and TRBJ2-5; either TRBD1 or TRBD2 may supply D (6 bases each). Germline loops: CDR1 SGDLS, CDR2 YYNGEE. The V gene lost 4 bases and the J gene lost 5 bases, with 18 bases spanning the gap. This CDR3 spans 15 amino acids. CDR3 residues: CASSPGGQRGETQYF. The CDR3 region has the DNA TGTGCCAGCAGCCCCGGGGGCCAACGCGGGGAGACCCAGTACTTC.

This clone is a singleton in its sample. CDR3 protein: CSVEMGHPGVNTEAFF. DNA for the CDR3: TGCAGCGTTGAGATGGGACACCCCGGAGTGAACACTGAAGCTTTCTTT. The chain uses TRBV29-1 and TRBJ1-1, with D maybe TRBD1 (6 bases). V gave up 3 bases and J gave up 0 bases, with 17 bases separating them. CDR1 is SQVTM and CDR2 is ANQGSEA in the germline V gene. The CDR3 covers 16 residues.

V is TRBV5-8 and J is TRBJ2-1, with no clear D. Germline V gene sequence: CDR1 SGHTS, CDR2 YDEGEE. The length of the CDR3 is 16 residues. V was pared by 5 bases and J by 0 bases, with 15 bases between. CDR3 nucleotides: TGTGCCAGCAGGCCCTCTTGCAGGAGCTCCTACAATGAGCAGTTCTTC. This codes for CASRPSCRSSYNEQFF.

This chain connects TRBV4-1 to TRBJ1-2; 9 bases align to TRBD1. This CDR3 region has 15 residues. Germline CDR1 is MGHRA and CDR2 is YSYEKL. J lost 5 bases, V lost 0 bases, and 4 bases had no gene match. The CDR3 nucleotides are TGCGCCAGCAGCCAAGATGGGGACAGGGATTATGGCTACACCTTC. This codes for CASSQDGDRDYGYTF.

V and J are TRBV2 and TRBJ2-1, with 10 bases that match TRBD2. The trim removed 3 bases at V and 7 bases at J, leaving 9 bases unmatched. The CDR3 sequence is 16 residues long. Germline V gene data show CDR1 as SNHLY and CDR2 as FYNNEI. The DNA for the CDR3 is TGTGCCAGCAGTGAGAGGGGGACTAGCGTTGAAAATGAGCAGTTCTTC. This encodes CASSERGTSVENEQFF.